The TCR beta chain under discussion was sequenced for a study of CD8 T cells in Susac syndrome. cDNA came from around 0.5 to 1 ug RNA primed by random hexamers. Amplification of TCR beta CDR3 used immunoSEQ multiplex PCR across 54 Vbeta and 13 Jbeta. Each CDR3 protein gets one entry after TCRdb re-called the immunoSEQ multiplex PCR reads with MiXCR. The table shows approximately 230,000 distinct CDR3 sequences, with over 85% occurring only once. From germline, CDR1 is SGHDT and CDR2 YYEEEE. The CDR3 runs 17 residues. The germline V and J ends were trimmed by 4 bases and 0 bases, with 18 bases remaining between them. Relapsing-remitting disease, either stable or active, was present in the treatment-naive patients who were the multiple sclerosis controls. Negative isolation was applied to CD8+ and CD4+ T cells, and FACS enrichment was applied to TEMRA cells.

The material sequenced was CD4+ T cells from PBMCs. This sequence originates from a human donor with multiple sclerosis. The chain uses TRBV5-6 and TRBJ2-3, with D perhaps assigned TRBD1 or TRBD2 (6 bases each). The CDR3 loop reads CASSPPSGGTSTDTQYF. CDR3 in DNA: TGTGCCAGCAGCCCCCCCTCGGGCGGGACAAGCACAGATACGCAGTATTTT.